This paragraph covers one T cell receptor beta chain sequence. Its target is unknown. This sample is drawn from a study of vaccination and CD4 T cells after COVID-19. Whole-study context: Investigators stimulated cells with overlapping spike peptides drawn from SARS-CoV-2, HCoV-NL63, HCoV-OC43 and HCoV-229E.

Study-level points and caveats: Vaccine-specific clones numbering 304 of 307 showed spike mono-reactivity in convalescent patients.

The sample's treatment: approximately 9-day PBMC culture with coronavirus spike peptide pools or control peptides (ViraFEST assay). The V gene's germline CDR1 is SEHNR and CDR2 FQNEAQ (reference sequence). V was trimmed by 1 base and J by 1 base, leaving 4 bases between them. CDR3 size: 13 residues. The Oncomine TCR Beta short-read assay sequenced DNA from cultured CD4+ T cells. Once CD4+ T cells had been cultured, genomic DNA was extracted from them. TCRdb re-called the PCR reads through MiXCR, storing one row per CDR3 protein. The table lists tens of thousands of distinct CDR3 sequences, around 65% of them singletons.

The chain joins TRBV7-9 to TRBJ1-1; D call uncertain. The sequence was obtained from a human donor who had recovered from COVID-19. Material: CD4+ T cells from blood, cultured in vitro. As DNA, the CDR3 is TGTGCCAGCAGCTTAGTTGGGAACACTGAAGCTTTCTTT. This translates into CASSLVGNTEAFF.